These T cell receptor beta chains were read from a single sample in a study of blood T cell repertoires in COVID-19. Here immunoSEQ multiplex PCR was the method, and the copy in TCRdb shows in-frame clones only, minus some. The sample lists about 360,000 clones, around nine tenths occurring once. The material sequenced was peripheral blood. The receptors shown here come from a human donor in a cohort sampled during active COVID-19. CDR3s include the opening cysteine and the closing phenylalanine or tryptophan. A D gene is named only where the DNA matches it firmly.

d_call | j_call | v_call | cdr3_aa
. | TRBJ2-4 | TRBV2 | CASSTPEGAKNIQYF
TRBD1 | TRBJ2-7 | TRBV9 | CASSRDSYEQYF
TRBD1 | TRBJ2-7 | TRBV7-8 | CASSKTTGTGYLEQYF
. | TRBJ2-1 | TRBV27 | CASKRGTRPQSSYNEQFF
. | TRBJ1-1 | TRBV7-9 | CASSLGDRRNTEAFF
TRBD2 | TRBJ2-1 | TRBV28 | CASSGLAWGNEQFF
. | TRBJ2-1 | TRBV7-6 | CASSLAGGYEQFF
TRBD2 | TRBJ2-2 | TRBV5-4 | CASSLGLAGVPGELFF
. | TRBJ2-7 | TRBV1 | CTSSQESGGPWKQYF
. | TRBJ1-2 | TRBV28 | CASSRADGYTF
. | TRBJ1-4 | TRBV6-5 | CASSSGRGEKLFF
TRBD2 | TRBJ2-2 | TRBV6-5 | CASSYLTSVNTGELFF